This T cell receptor beta chain originates from a study of blood T cells in healthy people across ages. J gave up 4 bases and V 6 bases, and 4 bases lay outside the gene matches. This CDR3 spans 14 amino acids. A sample-barcoded 5' primer and a J-beta primer mix were used in a second PCR of about 7 to 12 cycles. TCRdb reprocessed the 5' RACE reads with MiXCR, giving one entry per CDR3 protein. The data show over 700,000 distinct CDR3 sequences, approximately 55% seen once. This clonotype occurred many times. V usage is TRBV12-3 or TRBV12-4 and J usage is TRBJ2-7, with 12 bases lining up with TRBD2. The sequenced sample was blood. The sequence came from an elderly man in good health. CDR3 residues: CASSRLAGVYEQYF. CDR3 DNA: TGTGCCAGCAGCAGACTAGCGGGAGTTTACGAGCAGTACTTC.